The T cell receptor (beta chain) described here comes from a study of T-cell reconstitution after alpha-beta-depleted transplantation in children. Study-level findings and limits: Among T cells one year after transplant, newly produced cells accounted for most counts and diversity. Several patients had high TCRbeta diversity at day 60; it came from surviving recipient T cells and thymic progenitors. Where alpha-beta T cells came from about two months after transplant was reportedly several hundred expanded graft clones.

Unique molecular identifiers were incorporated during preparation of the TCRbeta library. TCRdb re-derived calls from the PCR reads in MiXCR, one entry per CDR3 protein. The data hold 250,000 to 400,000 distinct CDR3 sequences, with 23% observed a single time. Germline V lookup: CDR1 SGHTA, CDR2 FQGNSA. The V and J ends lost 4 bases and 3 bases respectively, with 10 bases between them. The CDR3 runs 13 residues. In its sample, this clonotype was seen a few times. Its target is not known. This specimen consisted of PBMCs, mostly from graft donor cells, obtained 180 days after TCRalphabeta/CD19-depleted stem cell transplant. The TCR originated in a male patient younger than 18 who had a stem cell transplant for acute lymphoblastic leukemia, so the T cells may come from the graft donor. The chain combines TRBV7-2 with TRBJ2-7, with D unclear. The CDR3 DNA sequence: TGTGCCAGCAGCTGGACGCCGGGCTACGAGCAGTACTTC. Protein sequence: CASSWTPGYEQYF.